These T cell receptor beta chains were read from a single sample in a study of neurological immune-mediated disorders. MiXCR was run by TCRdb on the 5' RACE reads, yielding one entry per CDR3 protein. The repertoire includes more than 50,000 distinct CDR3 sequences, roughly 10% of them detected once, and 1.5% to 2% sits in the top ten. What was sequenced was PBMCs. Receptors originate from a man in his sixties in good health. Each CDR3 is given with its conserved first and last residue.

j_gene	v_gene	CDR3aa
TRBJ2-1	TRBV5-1	CASSYSGIKFF
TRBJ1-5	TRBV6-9	CASSSSRGSNQPQHF
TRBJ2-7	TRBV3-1	CASSQDVTGGYEQYF
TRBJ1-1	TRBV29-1	CSVDPRLRNTEAFF
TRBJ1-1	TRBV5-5	CASSLEARGNTEAFF
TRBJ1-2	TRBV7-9	CASSLGTGDYGYTF
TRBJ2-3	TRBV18	CASSPPAGVRDTQYF
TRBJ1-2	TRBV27	CASSLKGRGDYGYTF
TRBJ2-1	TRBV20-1	CSATPSRGERFREQFF
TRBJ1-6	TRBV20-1	CSAPGGRGDSPLHF
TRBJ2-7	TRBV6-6	CASSMPQGSEQYF
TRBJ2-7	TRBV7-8	CASSLSQGAKYEQYF
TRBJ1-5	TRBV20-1	CSAKTGDFSNQPQHF
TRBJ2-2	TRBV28	CASSLVQTGELFF
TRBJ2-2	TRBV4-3	CASSQDPQNLANANTGELFF
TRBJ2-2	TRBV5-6	CASSLGPTGELFF
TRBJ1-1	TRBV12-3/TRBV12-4	CASTPGGKIHTEAFF
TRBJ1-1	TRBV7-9	CASSLVAMNTEAFF
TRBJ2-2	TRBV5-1	CASSATGLNTGELFF
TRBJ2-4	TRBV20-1	CSAPDYQRGALAKNIQYF
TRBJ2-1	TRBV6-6	CASSYEQGAVHEQFF
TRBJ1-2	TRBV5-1	CASSSAAQGQGYGYTF